The 7 T cell receptor beta chains below were found in one sample sequenced in a study of blood T cell repertoires in COVID-19. Sequencing used immunoSEQ multiplex PCR; TCRdb keeps in-frame clones, though not all of them. The sample includes about 240,000 clones, 88% seen only once; the top ten take around 0.8%. Material for sequencing was peripheral blood. All receptors come from a woman between 25 and 40 years old with acute or convalescent COVID-19.

This chain connects TRBV25-1 to TRBJ2-5; 7 nucleotides agree with TRBD1. Germline CDR1 reads MGHDK; CDR2 reads SYGVNS. This CDR3 comprises 17 residues. V shed 5 bases, J shed 4 bases, and the junction held 16 bases outside the gene matches. CDR3 coding DNA: TGTGCCAGCAGTCCTGAACCGGGACAGCCTGCAGGAGAGACCCAGTACTTC. Encoded protein: CASSPEPGQPAGETQYF.

The chain recombines TRBV7-2 with TRBJ2-5, with 11 bases matching TRBD2. There are 16 residues in the CDR3. CDR1 SGHTA and CDR2 FQGNSA come from the germline V gene. V lost 5 bases to trimming and J lost 1 base; unmatched junction nucleotides: 6. This CDR3 is CASSPGLAGGQETQYF. Written as DNA, the CDR3 is TGTGCCAGCAGCCCCGGACTAGCGGGCGGCCAAGAGACCCAGTACTTC.

The V and J genes are TRBV7-2 and TRBJ2-6; D is uncertain. This CDR3 has 16 amino acids. Germline V gene sequence: CDR1 SGHTA, CDR2 FQGNSA. V was clipped by 0 bases and J by 1 base, with 7 bases between them. CDR3 coding DNA: TGTGCCAGCAGCTTAGCACACCCTTCTGGGGCCAACGTCCTGACTTTC. As protein: CASSLAHPSGANVLTF.

The chain combines TRBV29-1 with TRBJ1-1, with D maybe TRBD1 (6 bases). CDR1 SQVTM and CDR2 ANQGSEA come from the germline V gene. The CDR3 runs to 14 residues. Trimming pared 6 bases from V and 5 bases from J, leaving 19 bases between. The CDR3 DNA follows: TGCAGCGTCGAAACAGGACAGTGGGGTACTGAAGCTTTCTTT. Protein: CSVETGQWGTEAFF.

The chain couples TRBV5-6 to TRBJ1-2, with 7 nucleotides matching TRBD1. J was trimmed by 4 bases and V by 0 bases; bases with no gene match: 3. The germline V gene has CDR1 SGHDT and CDR2 YYEEEE. The CDR3 runs 14 residues. The DNA of the CDR3 is TGTGCCAGCAGCTTGGAGGGACAGATCTATGGCTACACCTTC. Translated, it gives CASSLEGQIYGYTF.

The CDR3 DNA sequence: TGCGCCAGCAGACTAAGGACAGGGCGAAGCTCCTACGAGCAGTACTTC. This codes for CASRLRTGRSSYEQYF. The V gene is TRBV5-1, the J gene TRBJ2-7, with 8 bases fitting TRBD1. CDR1 and CDR2 from the germline V gene are SGHRS and YFSETQ. CDR3 size: 16 residues. V trimming: 5 bases; J trimming: 0 bases; junction bases outside the gene matches: 10.

J is TRBJ2-2 and V is TRBV6-4; D remains ambiguous. This CDR3 has 13 amino acids. Germline CDR1 MRHNA, CDR2 SNTAGT. V was trimmed by 0 bases and J by 7 bases, leaving 6 bases between them. The CDR3 nucleotides read TGTGCCAGCAGTGACTCAGTAGTCGGGGAGCTGTTTTTT. Its translation is CASSDSVVGELFF.